Listed below are T cell receptor beta chains from one sample, sequenced in a study of human T cells and chemical hapten exposure. TCRdb passed the RACE reads through MiXCR, listing each CDR3 protein once. The data hold roughly 180,000 distinct CDR3 sequences, with approximately 20% observed a single time. The starting material was whole blood, obtained in connection with sensitization to the hapten diphenylcyclopropenone (DPC). The origin of the receptors is a woman between 50 and 59 years old with alopecia areata. Some clones in this sample may be carry-over from other donors' samples. CDR3s include the opening cysteine and the closing phenylalanine or tryptophan. D genes are given only for firm matches. Size is stated for part of the rows, as once, few or many counts, or as a class when the clone is expanded.

J: TRBJ2-3
V: TRBV7-2
D: .
length: 15
size: few
DNA: TGTGCCAGCAGCTTACAGGGCTTCTTCACAGATACGCAGTATTTT
CDR3: CASSLQGFFTDTQYF

J: TRBJ2-2
V: TRBV3-1
D: TRBD2
length: 15
size: many
DNA: TGTGCCAGCAGCCAAGCCCCGGGAGGTCCCGGGGAGCTGTTTTTT
CDR3: CASSQAPGGPGELFF

J: TRBJ2-2
V: TRBV5-1
D: .
length: 15
size: .
DNA: TGCGCCAGCAGACCCAATATCGCGAACACCGGGGAGCTGTTTTTT
CDR3: CASRPNIANTGELFF

J: TRBJ1-2
V: TRBV9
D: .
length: 15
size: .
DNA: TGTGCCAGCAGCCCAATTCCGACAGCTAACTATGGCTACACCTTC
CDR3: CASSPIPTANYGYTF

J: TRBJ1-4
V: TRBV11-2
D: .
length: 16
size: .
DNA: TGTGCCAGCAGCTTAGGATTGGGGGGAGCGGCTGAAAAACTGTTTTTT
CDR3: CASSLGLGGAAEKLFF

J: TRBJ2-7
V: TRBV20-1
D: TRBD2
length: 16
size: few
DNA: TGCAGTGCTGGACTGTTAGCGGGACCTCTCTCCTACGAGCAGTACTTC
CDR3: CSAGLLAGPLSYEQYF

J: TRBJ1-2
V: TRBV2
D: .
length: 17
size: once
DNA: TGTGCCAGCAGTGAATGCAGTGGCGGGGTTAGGAACTATGGCTACACCTTC
CDR3: CASSECSGGVRNYGYTF

J: TRBJ2-5
V: TRBV9
D: TRBD2
length: 15
size: few
DNA: TGTGCCAGCAGCATTAGCGGGAGAGGCGGGGAGACCCAGTACTTC
CDR3: CASSISGRGGETQYF

J: TRBJ2-3
V: TRBV20-1
D: .
length: 13
size: .
DNA: TGCAGTGCTAGGTACCAATACACAGATACGCAGTATTTT
CDR3: CSARYQYTDTQYF

J: TRBJ2-4
V: TRBV29-1
D: TRBD2
length: 12
size: few
DNA: TGCAGCGCAAAAGCGGGAGGGCCTTTTCAGTACTTC
CDR3: CSAKAGGPFQYF

J: TRBJ2-5
V: TRBV29-1
D: .
length: 15
size: few
DNA: TGCAGCGTTGAAAAATTCCCCGCCAGAGAAGAGACCCAGTACTTC
CDR3: CSVEKFPAREETQYF

J: TRBJ2-1
V: TRBV7-6
D: .
length: 15
size: .
DNA: TGTGCCAGCAGCGCCCAGAATTTGCCGGGACCCGGGCAGTTCTTC
CDR3: CASSAQNLPGPGQFF

J: TRBJ1-5
V: TRBV6-5
D: .
length: 14
size: .
DNA: TGTGCCAGCAGGCGTGATCGGGACAATCAGCCCCAGCATTTT
CDR3: CASRRDRDNQPQHF

J: TRBJ2-5
V: TRBV12-3/TRBV12-4
D: TRBD2
length: 16
size: many
DNA: TGTGCCAGCAGTTTCCGTAGCGGGAGGGCCTTGGAGACCCAGTACTTC
CDR3: CASSFRSGRALETQYF

J: TRBJ2-7
V: TRBV9
D: TRBD2
length: 15
size: .
DNA: TGTGCCAGCAGCGCCGAAACCGGGACTAGCTACGAGCAGTACTTC
CDR3: CASSAETGTSYEQYF

J: TRBJ2-2
V: TRBV6-5
D: .
length: 12
size: .
DNA: TGTGCCAGCAGGTCGAACACCGGGGAGCTGTTTTTT
CDR3: CASRSNTGELFF

J: TRBJ2-1
V: TRBV5-6
D: .
length: 16
size: .
DNA: TGTGCCAGCAGCTTCCGCGGAGTCTTGCTATACAATGAGCAGTTCTTC
CDR3: CASSFRGVLLYNEQFF

J: TRBJ1-5
V: TRBV7-2
D: .
length: 15
size: few
DNA: TGTGCCAGCAGCTTAGGGGGTATTGGCAATCAGCCCCAGCATTTT
CDR3: CASSLGGIGNQPQHF

J: TRBJ1-6
V: TRBV5-1
D: TRBD1
length: 14
size: few
DNA: TGCGCCAGCAGCCCCGGGACAGGGGGGACACCCCTCCACTTT
CDR3: CASSPGTGGTPLHF

J: TRBJ2-3
V: TRBV20-1
D: TRBD2
length: 16
size: .
DNA: TGCAGTGCTAGAGATGCGGCGGCGGGAGGCACAGATACGCAGTATTTT
CDR3: CSARDAAAGGTDTQYF

J: TRBJ1-1
V: TRBV20-1
D: .
length: 16
size: .
DNA: TGCAGTGCTAGTTTTAGTGGTCGGACCACGAACACTGAAGCTTTCTTT
CDR3: CSASFSGRTTNTEAFF

J: TRBJ2-6
V: TRBV5-1
D: .
length: 15
size: few
DNA: TGCGCCAGCGTGGGACTGATCTCTGGGGCCAACGTCCTGACTTTC
CDR3: CASVGLISGANVLTF

J: TRBJ2-7
V: TRBV7-2
D: .
length: 12
size: many
DNA: TGTGCCAGCAGCTTAGTAGAGGGGGGGCGGTACTTC
CDR3: CASSLVEGGRYF

J: TRBJ2-7
V: TRBV28
D: .
length: 15
size: .
DNA: TGTGCCAGCAGTTTAACAGGGACATACAACTACGAGCAGTACTTC
CDR3: CASSLTGTYNYEQYF

J: TRBJ2-2
V: TRBV28
D: TRBD1
length: 15
size: many
DNA: TGTGCCAGCAGGACGACTTGGACAGGTTTAGGGGAGCTGTTTTTT
CDR3: CASRTTWTGLGELFF

J: TRBJ2-3
V: TRBV27
D: .
length: 14
size: .
DNA: TGTGCCAGCAGTTTTTTAAGGAGCACAGATACGCAGTATTTT
CDR3: CASSFLRSTDTQYF

J: TRBJ1-1
V: TRBV7-2
D: TRBD1
length: 14
size: .
DNA: TGTGCCAGCAGCGCCGAGACAGGGTGTAATGAAGCTTTCTTT
CDR3: CASSAETGCNEAFF

J: TRBJ1-1
V: TRBV20-1
D: .
length: 13
size: .
DNA: TGCAGTGCTAGAGATGTGGTAAACACTGAAGCTTTCTTT
CDR3: CSARDVVNTEAFF

J: TRBJ1-6
V: TRBV4-2
D: TRBD1
length: 16
size: many
DNA: TGTGCCAGCAGCATCGGAGGACAGGCCTTTAATTCACCCCTCCACTTT
CDR3: CASSIGGQAFNSPLHF

J: TRBJ1-3
V: TRBV6-6
D: .
length: 14
size: .
DNA: TGTGCCAGCAGCTCCCCGGGACAAGGAAACACCATATATTTT
CDR3: CASSSPGQGNTIYF

J: TRBJ2-5
V: TRBV7-8
D: TRBD1
length: 13
size: few
DNA: TGTGCCAGCAGCCTAGGGACAGTGGAGACCCAGTACTTC
CDR3: CASSLGTVETQYF

J: TRBJ2-2
V: TRBV2
D: .
length: 15
size: few
DNA: TGTGCCAGCACCCTGACAGACGCGAACACCGGGGAGCTGTTTTTT
CDR3: CASTLTDANTGELFF

J: TRBJ2-7
V: TRBV11-2
D: .
length: 14
size: once
DNA: TGTGCCAGCAGCTTAGATCAGGGGCTGGGGGAGCAGTACTTC
CDR3: CASSLDQGLGEQYF

J: TRBJ2-1
V: TRBV20-1
D: .
length: 15
size: .
DNA: TGCAGTGCTAGACCCAGGGGAAGGTCCTACAATGAGCAGTTCTTC
CDR3: CSARPRGRSYNEQFF

J: TRBJ1-1
V: TRBV29-1
D: TRBD1
length: 13
size: .
DNA: TGCAGCGTAGACGACAGGGGTACAGATGAAGCTTTCTTT
CDR3: CSVDDRGTDEAFF

J: TRBJ2-3
V: TRBV20-1
D: .
length: 15
size: few
DNA: TGCAGTGCCGGAGGGGGACGGGATGTATCAGATACGCAGTATTTT
CDR3: CSAGGGRDVSDTQYF

J: TRBJ2-1
V: TRBV23-1
D: TRBD2
length: 21
size: few
DNA: TGCGCCAGCAGTGGATCTTGCCCCTCGAGGACTAGCGGGAGGCAGCGGCATGAGCAGTTCTTC
CDR3: CASSGSCPSRTSGRQRHEQFF

J: TRBJ2-1
V: TRBV15
D: .
length: 15
size: few
DNA: TGTGCCACCAGCAGTATCTTAGGGTCCTACAATGAGCAGTTCTTC
CDR3: CATSSILGSYNEQFF

J: TRBJ1-6
V: TRBV25-1
D: .
length: 14
size: .
DNA: TGTGCCAGCAGTGAAACCCACCAGAATTCACCCCTCCACTTT
CDR3: CASSETHQNSPLHF

J: TRBJ2-7
V: TRBV5-6
D: .
length: 12
size: .
DNA: TGTGCCAGCAGCTCGATCCCCGGCGAGCAGTACTTC
CDR3: CASSSIPGEQYF

J: TRBJ1-6
V: TRBV12-3/TRBV12-4
D: .
length: 13
size: few
DNA: TGTGCCAGCAGTCGATCAGGGCCTTCACCCCTCCACTTT
CDR3: CASSRSGPSPLHF

J: TRBJ1-4
V: TRBV7-9
D: TRBD1
length: 14
size: many
DNA: TGTGCCAGCAGCTTAGAACAGGGGGCGGAAAAACTGTTTTTT
CDR3: CASSLEQGAEKLFF